The entry that follows covers one TCR beta chain sequence. Antigen: not known. The data were produced by immunoSEQ multiplex PCR, yet TCRdb's version contains in-frame clones alone and is incomplete. The sample gives roughly 48,000 clones, approximately 70% of which show up once; roughly 1.4% is in the top ten. These data originate in a study of STAT5B mutations in CD4+ large granular lymphocyte leukemia. Turning to the study itself: Among healthy controls, a particular HLA allele went with more CDR3 'QG' motifs. The study, taken as a whole, reports: No patients shared main leukemic clonotypes, though about 24% appeared at low frequency elsewhere.

V was pared by 7 bases and J by 2 bases, with 6 bases between. CDR1 is MNHEY and CDR2 is SVGAGI in the germline V gene. The CDR3 length is 13 residues. The material sequenced was CD4+ T cells from blood buffy coats. This chain connects TRBV6-5 to TRBJ2-6; D is uncertain. This clonotype was sampled from a human donor in good health. CDR3 residues: CASTRAGANVLTF. In DNA form, the CDR3 reads TGTGCCAGCACTCGAGCTGGGGCCAACGTCCTGACTTTC.